This T cell receptor (beta chain) was identified in a study of cytotoxic CD8 clonotypes in ibrutinib-treated CLL. Study information: Average yields of around 230,000 productive templates and tens of thousands of productive rearrangements characterized the samples.

Points from the study as a whole: The study found public clonotypes uncommon, contracting or stable on treatment.

Trimming took off 4 bases at V and 2 bases at J, with 8 bases between the two ends. CDR1 is LNHDA, CDR2 SQIVND, per germline (reference sequence). This CDR3 is 13 amino acids long. Deep sequencing aimed at 1 in 200,000 to 1 in 1 million T cells' resolution. Measured with immunoSEQ multiplex PCR; TCRdb has only the in-frame clones, and not every one. The sample contains about 160,000 clones, around 84% of which appear only once. About this clone itself: The antigen remains undetermined.

The clonotype originates from a human donor with chronic lymphocytic leukemia. Sequences were derived from PBMCs, sampled after 12 months of ibrutinib treatment. The chain links TRBV19 to TRBJ1-1; weak D call: TRBD1 (5 bases). The CDR3: CASSRQPNTEAFF. DNA of the CDR3: TGTGCCAGTAGTAGACAGCCCAACACTGAAGCTTTCTTT.